The 22 T cell receptor beta chains listed next were all sequenced from one sample in a study of shared clonotypes between healthy human individuals. The method was immunoSEQ multiplex PCR; TCRdb's version includes in-frame clones alone and lacks a portion of them. The table lists about 2.3 million clones, under 95% of them singletons. Input material: naive CD4+ T cells from PBMCs. The subset was: CD45RA+ positively selected. These TCRs come from a man in his late teens or twenties in good health. Some clones in this sample may be carry-over from other donors' samples.

On this clone: At the DNA level, this CDR3 is encoded by other sequences in the same sample as well. The chain combines TRBV5-1 with TRBJ1-5, with D possibly being TRBD1 (6 bases). This CDR3 has 15 residues. Trimming removed 0 bases from V and 1 base from J, with 8 bases in between. CDR1 and CDR2 (germline): SGHRS, YFSETQ. CDR3 in amino acids: CASSLEGQSNQPQHF. The CDR3, as DNA: TGCGCCAGCAGCTTGGAAGGACAGAGCAATCAGCCCCAGCATTTT.

The chain uses TRBV7-9 and TRBJ2-1; D is perhaps TRBD1 or TRBD2 (5 bases each). V lost 2 bases and J lost 9, with 11 bases in between. This CDR3 comprises 13 residues. CDR1 is SEHNR and CDR2 is FQNEAQ in the germline V gene (reference sequence). The CDR3 DNA reads TGTGCCAGCAGCTTACGAGGGGTGGGTGAGCAGTTCTTC. Protein sequence: CASSLRGVGEQFF.

The chain recombines TRBV15 with TRBJ2-7; D uncertain. Trimming left V 5 bases short and J 0 bases short, with 11 bases between. Germline CDR1 reads LNHNV; CDR2 reads YYDKDF (reference sequence). CDR3 length equals 14 residues. Here the CDR3 reads CATSERPHSYEQYF. CDR3 nucleotide sequence: TGTGCCACCAGCGAGAGGCCCCACTCCTACGAGCAGTACTTC.

This chain joins TRBV5-6 and TRBJ1-3; no clear D. CDR3 size: 16 residues. The V gene lost 0 bases and the J gene lost 0 bases, with 10 bases spanning the gap. Germline-derived CDR1 and CDR2 are SGHDT and YYEEEE. CDR3 nucleotide sequence: TGTGCCAGCAGCTTGGCGACGTCGATCTCTGGAAACACCATATATTTT. Protein: CASSLATSISGNTIYF. Based on the CDR3 plus reference TRBV5-6 and TRBJ1-3, the full variable domain is DAGVTQSPTHLIKTRGQQVTLRCSPKSGHDTVSWYQQALGQGPQFIFQYYEEEERQRGNFPDRFSGHQFPNYSSELNVNALLLGDSALYLCASSLATSISGNTIYFGEGSWLTVV.

This chain uses TRBV19 with TRBJ1-5; no definite D call. V lost 1 base, J lost 1 base, and 5 bases lay in between. The germline CDR1 and CDR2 sequences are LNHDA and SQIVND (reference sequence). The CDR3 runs 14 residues. The CDR3 DNA reads TGTGCCAGTAGTATAGGGCAGAGCAATCAGCCCCAGCATTTT. Its protein product is CASSIGQSNQPQHF.

This clone appeared a few times. The gene calls are TRBV30 and TRBJ2-5; no clear D. CDR3 length: 12 amino acids. The ends were cut back, 5 bases at V and 5 bases at J, with 12 bases in the middle. Germline CDR1 and CDR2: GTSNPN and SVGIG (reference sequence). For the CDR3, the DNA is TGTGCCTGGGGCTTGGGATTGGAGACCCAGTACTTC. Protein: CAWGLGLETQYF.

The CDR3 DNA is TGCGCCAGCAGCTTGGTGTCTAATCTTGAGCAGTTCTTC. Protein sequence: CASSLVSNLEQFF. The chain carries TRBV5-1 and TRBJ2-1; D is unresolved. V dropped 0 bases and J dropped 9 bases, with 10 bases sitting between them. Germline assignment: CDR1 SGHRS and CDR2 YFSETQ. The CDR3 is 13 amino acids. The whole variable domain, filled in from reference TRBV5-1 and TRBJ2-1, reads KAGVTQTPRYLIKTRGQQVTLSCSPISGHRSVSWYQQTPGQGLQFLFEYFSETQRNKGNFPGRFSGRQFSNSRSEMNVSTLELGDSALYLCASSLVSNLEQFFGPGTRLTVL.

The chain employs TRBV5-1 and TRBJ2-1, with D maybe TRBD1 (8 bases). The CDR3 spans 17 residues. The V gene lost 5 bases and the J gene lost 9 bases, with 27 bases spanning the gap. Per the germline V gene, CDR1 is SGHRS and CDR2 is YFSETQ. The CDR3 is CASSESPQGGGPGEQFF. The DNA for the CDR3 is TGCGCCAGCAGTGAGTCCCCACAGGGGGGAGGGCCGGGTGAGCAGTTCTTC. Complete variable domain (other parts from reference TRBV5-1 and TRBJ2-1): KAGVTQTPRYLIKTRGQQVTLSCSPISGHRSVSWYQQTPGQGLQFLFEYFSETQRNKGNFPGRFSGRQFSNSRSEMNVSTLELGDSALYLCASSESPQGGGPGEQFFGPGTRLTVL.

The chain recombines TRBV19 with TRBJ2-2; TRBD2 matches 11 bases. Trimming took 8 bases from V and 8 from J; bases not matched to a gene: 13. The V gene's germline CDR1 is LNHDA and CDR2 SQIVND (reference sequence). There are 16 residues in the CDR3. This CDR3 reads CASSLSLAGGVGELFF. The DNA of the CDR3 is TGTGCCAGTTCCTTGTCGCTAGCGGGAGGTGTTGGGGAGCTGTTTTTT.

For this clone: The same CDR3 is also encoded by other DNA sequences in this sample. This chain uses TRBV28 with TRBJ1-2; 8 nucleotides align to TRBD1. The CDR3 contains 14 residues. V shed 5 bases and J 5 bases; nucleotides not matched to a gene: 7. Germline lookup yields CDR1 MDHEN and CDR2 SYDVKM. CDR3 region: CASSLYRQGYGYTF. As DNA, the CDR3 is TGTGCCAGCAGTCTCTACCGACAGGGGTATGGCTACACCTTC.

The chain employs TRBV27 and TRBJ1-1; 11 bases fit TRBD1. The germline V gene encodes CDR1 MNHEY and CDR2 SMNVEV (reference sequence). With 6 bases clipped from V and 0 bases from J, the junction kept 9 bases outside the gene matches. This CDR3 spans 17 amino acids. CDR3 in amino acids: CASSLGTGGRLNTEAFF. CDR3 sequence (DNA): TGTGCCAGCAGCCTAGGGACAGGGGGTCGACTGAACACTGAAGCTTTCTTT.

V usage is TRBV7-9 and J usage is TRBJ1-1, with D perhaps TRBD1 (5 bases). V shed 6 bases and J shed 2 bases, with 16 bases lying between them. CDR3 length: 15 residues. CDR1 SEHNR and CDR2 FQNEAQ come from the germline V gene (reference sequence). DNA for the CDR3: TGTGCCAGCAGTATGATAAGGGGCTCCAACACTGAAGCTTTCTTT. Residues: CASSMIRGSNTEAFF.

The rearrangement uses TRBV6-6 and TRBJ1-2; 8 bases map to TRBD1. Trimming removed 6 bases from V and 3 bases from J; junction bases left unmatched: 9. The CDR3 extends over 15 amino acids. Germline V CDR1 and CDR2: MNHNY, SVGAGI (reference sequence). The CDR3 protein is CASRATGGGDYGYTF. As DNA, the CDR3 is TGTGCCAGCAGGGCCACAGGGGGGGGCGACTATGGCTACACCTTC.

Notes on this clone: Other DNA sequences in this sample translate to the same CDR3. The rearrangement joins TRBV4-1 to TRBJ2-7; D is perhaps TRBD1 or TRBD2 (5 bases each). The CDR3 spans 15 residues. Germline loops: CDR1 MGHRA, CDR2 YSYEKL. Between the trimmed V and J ends, which lost 2 bases and 0 bases, there was a span of 11 bases. CDR3 sequence: CASSQSGTASYEQYF. The CDR3 DNA reads TGCGCCAGCAGCCAATCCGGGACGGCCTCCTACGAGCAGTACTTC.

This chain joins TRBV6-1 and TRBJ1-3, with D possibly TRBD1 on 6 matching bases. CDR3 length: 20 amino acids. V lost 2 bases and J lost 0, with 23 bases in between. The germline V gene has CDR1 MNHNS and CDR2 SASEGT. The CDR3 bases are TGTGCCAGCAGTGAACAAGCCTACACAGGGCTCCGAAACTCTGGAAACACCATATATTTT. This encodes CASSEQAYTGLRNSGNTIYF.

The CDR3 region is CASSLAGTGELFF. CDR3 nucleotides: TGCGCCAGCAGTCTAGCGGGAACCGGGGAGCTGTTTTTT. V and J are TRBV10-1 and TRBJ2-2; 9 positions agree with TRBD2. There are 13 residues in the CDR3. The germline CDR1 and CDR2 sequences are WNHNN and SYGVQD (reference sequence). V was pared by 5 bases and J by 5 bases, with 0 bases of the junction left unmatched.

Details on this clone: This sample also contains other DNA sequences that code for the same CDR3. The chain carries TRBV7-3 and TRBJ1-1, with D perhaps TRBD1 (6 bases). CDR3 length equals 13 residues. V dropped 2 bases and J dropped 3 bases, with 7 bases sitting between them. Looked up from germline, CDR1 is SGHTA and CDR2 is FQGTGA. The CDR3, as DNA: TGTGCCAGCAGCTTACAGGGGTACACTGAAGCTTTCTTT. Its translation is CASSLQGYTEAFF. The whole variable domain, remainder taken from reference TRBV7-3 and TRBJ1-1, is GAGVSQTPSNKVTEKGKYVELRCDPISGHTALYWYRQSLGQGPEFLIYFQGTGAADDSGLPNDRFFAVRPEGSVSTLKIQRTERGDSAVYLCASSLQGYTEAFFGQGTRLTVV.

The chain recombines TRBV29-1 with TRBJ1-2; 11 nucleotides align to TRBD1. CDR3 length: 14 amino acids. J lost 4 bases, V lost 6 bases, and 7 bases had no gene match. Germline V gene data show CDR1 as SQVTM and CDR2 as ANQGSEA. The CDR3 loop is CSVSQGTGGYGYTF. The CDR3 bases are TGCAGCGTGAGCCAGGGGACAGGGGGCTATGGCTACACCTTC.

V is TRBV30 and J is TRBJ2-3, with D maybe TRBD2 (5 bases). V shed 2 bases and J shed 6 bases, with 15 bases lying between them. Germline V lookup: CDR1 GTSNPN, CDR2 SVGIG (reference sequence). The CDR3 has 14 amino acids. The CDR3 DNA sequence: TGTGCCTGGAGTACGGGTAGGCCGGGGGATACGCAGTATTTT. It yields the protein CAWSTGRPGDTQYF.

The V and J genes are TRBV28 and TRBJ1-2, with 7 bases lining up with TRBD1. This CDR3 is 16 amino acids long. Germline trimming cut 3 bases from V and 6 bases from J; bases unmatched to any gene: 13. Per germline, CDR1 MDHEN and CDR2 SYDVKM. In DNA, the CDR3 is TGTGCCAGCAGTTTGGGCGGGACAGTTTTTGGGAATGGCTACACCTTC. Amino acid sequence: CASSLGGTVFGNGYTF.

This clone was counted only a few times. The rearrangement links TRBV30 to TRBJ1-5; D gene uncertain. Germline assignment: CDR1 GTSNPN and CDR2 SVGIG (reference sequence). V lost 4 bases to trimming and J lost 4 bases, with 11 bases between them. The CDR3 spans 13 residues. Here the CDR3 DNA reads TGTGCCTGGAATGGAGCAGCTAATCAGCCCCAGCATTTT. Protein sequence: CAWNGAANQPQHF.

DNA for the CDR3: TGTGCCAGCAGCCTGTTATGGCAGGCCTATGGCTACACCTTC. As protein: CASSLLWQAYGYTF. The rearrangement joins TRBV7-9 to TRBJ1-2; D is uncertain. This CDR3 is built from 14 residues. CDR1 is SEHNR, CDR2 FQNEAQ, per germline (reference sequence). Deletions cut 5 bases from V and 4 bases from J, with 14 bases between.